This is a list of T cell receptor beta chains from one sample in a study of graft-versus-host responses after intestinal transplantation. Assay: immunoSEQ multiplex PCR; the TCRdb copy retains only in-frame clones and omits some. The sample carries 90,000 to 120,000 clones, 87% recorded once. These receptors' antigens are unknown. The material was unstimulated CD4+ T cells sorted from spleen or lymph node cells, obtained before transplant. These receptors all stem from a human donor who was the organ donor for an intestinal transplant. Each CDR3 is given without its conserved first and last residue.

J gene: TRBJ2-3; V gene: TRBV2; CDR3 protein: ASRGGLAGGTDTQY
J gene: TRBJ1-4; V gene: TRBV6-1; CDR3 protein: ASSEQGAPEKLF
J gene: TRBJ1-1; V gene: TRBV7-3; CDR3 protein: ASSVRRNTEAF
J gene: TRBJ2-3; V gene: TRBV11-2; CDR3 protein: ASSLVGGQGLVRDTQY
J gene: TRBJ1-5; V gene: TRBV4-2; CDR3 protein: ASSQDGDYQPQH
J gene: TRBJ1-3; V gene: TRBV5-6; CDR3 protein: ASSSPRVRSGNTIY
J gene: TRBJ1-4; V gene: TRBV5-6; CDR3 protein: ASSIAERGRVR
J gene: TRBJ2-2; V gene: TRBV6-1; CDR3 protein: ASSEKGTGVRRNTGELF
J gene: TRBJ1-5; V gene: TRBV6-6; CDR3 protein: ASSFAVGAGQPQH
J gene: TRBJ2-7; V gene: TRBV19; CDR3 protein: ASSPASGGRSEQY
J gene: TRBJ2-7; V gene: TRBV10-3; CDR3 protein: AISVSSGAAYEQY
J gene: TRBJ1-5; V gene: TRBV10-3; CDR3 protein: AISESGGNQPQH
J gene: TRBJ2-1; V gene: TRBV10-3; CDR3 protein: AISELRGGTKNEQF
J gene: TRBJ2-7; V gene: TRBV20-1; CDR3 protein: SAWLVLEQY
J gene: NA; V gene: TRBV2; CDR3 protein: ASSEYGRAHEQY
J gene: TRBJ1-4; V gene: TRBV4-1; CDR3 protein: ASSQGWTGEKLF
J gene: TRBJ2-7; V gene: TRBV6-5; CDR3 protein: ASTPGRPGLYEQY
J gene: TRBJ2-2; V gene: TRBV4-1; CDR3 protein: ASSQESKDTGELF
J gene: TRBJ1-2; V gene: TRBV4-2; CDR3 protein: ASSQSRTGPGVGGYT
J gene: TRBJ2-7; V gene: TRBV10-2; CDR3 protein: ASSEPGLSSYEQY
J gene: TRBJ1-2; V gene: TRBV28; CDR3 protein: ASSSRDRQSINYGYT
J gene: TRBJ1-1; V gene: TRBV10-3; CDR3 protein: AITGGIGTEAF
J gene: TRBJ1-5; V gene: TRBV28; CDR3 protein: ASSFRSGSQPQH
J gene: TRBJ1-1; V gene: TRBV9; CDR3 protein: ASSVLGGNTEAF
J gene: TRBJ2-5; V gene: TRBV5-1; CDR3 protein: ASSLLGTPQETQY
J gene: TRBJ1-2; V gene: TRBV29-1; CDR3 protein: SVESPGAGGYT
J gene: TRBJ2-3; V gene: TRBV6-5; CDR3 protein: ASSSNGVLTDTQY
J gene: TRBJ1-1; V gene: TRBV7-2; CDR3 protein: ASSLSKGLHTEAF
J gene: TRBJ1-4; V gene: TRBV7-8; CDR3 protein: ASSGRGSTNEKLF
J gene: TRBJ2-7; V gene: TRBV2; CDR3 protein: ASRGGQVGAYEQY
J gene: TRBJ1-1; V gene: TRBV6-1; CDR3 protein: ASSEPGHKNTEAF
J gene: TRBJ1-2; V gene: TRBV7-2; CDR3 protein: ASSSHLTGYT
J gene: TRBJ1-3; V gene: TRBV15; CDR3 protein: ATSRGGGNTIY
J gene: TRBJ1-4; V gene: TRBV5-1; CDR3 protein: ASSLGDRGREKLF
J gene: TRBJ2-7; V gene: TRBV9; CDR3 protein: ASSVDFQSYEQY
J gene: TRBJ2-7; V gene: TRBV6-5; CDR3 protein: ASRSLGGRIYEQY
J gene: TRBJ1-3; V gene: TRBV7-7; CDR3 protein: ASSLRSGSSGNTIY
J gene: TRBJ2-7; V gene: TRBV2; CDR3 protein: ASSEAPSYEQY
J gene: TRBJ1-1; V gene: TRBV2; CDR3 protein: ASSDTEGFTEAF
J gene: TRBJ1-1; V gene: TRBV5-1; CDR3 protein: ASSLSGTGNTEAF
J gene: TRBJ1-5; V gene: TRBV10-3; CDR3 protein: AISVRDSYQPQH
J gene: TRBJ2-3; V gene: TRBV2; CDR3 protein: ASSPPEGGGTSSTDTQY